This T cell receptor (beta chain) was identified in a study of cytomegalovirus exposure and HLA in healthy donors. PCR involved 60 Vbeta and 13 Jbeta primers. Generated by immunoSEQ multiplex PCR, the TCRdb table keeps only in-frame clones and is missing some. The data show about 160,000 clones, 60% to 85% seen once. CDR1 is SGHKS and CDR2 is YYEKEE in the germline V gene (reference sequence). The CDR3 extends over 16 amino acids. V was clipped by 1 base and J by 5 bases; unmatched bases: 8. This clonotype was sampled from a man in his fifties in good health and CMV-seropositive. The specimen was PBMCs. This rearrangement joins TRBV5-5 to TRBJ2-5; TRBD2 agrees at 10 bases. CDR3 sequence (DNA): TGTGCCAGCAGCTTGCACCCTACGACTAGCGGGGAGACCCAGTACTTC. Protein sequence: CASSLHPTTSGETQYF. Supplemented by reference TRBV5-5 and TRBJ2-5, the full variable domain reads DAGVTQSPTHLIKTRGQQVTLRCSPISGHKSVSWYQQVLGQGPQFIFQYYEKEERGRGNFPDRFSARQFPNYSSELNVNALLLGDSALYLCASSLHPTTSGETQYFGPGTRLLVL.